This T cell receptor (beta chain) was documented in a study of blood T cell repertoires in COVID-19. The CDR3 has 16 amino acids. Germline CDR1 and CDR2: MNHEY and SVGAGI. Deletions cut 0 bases from V and 1 base from J, with 12 bases between. Assay used: immunoSEQ multiplex PCR; TCRdb lists only in-frame clones, some missing. The table shows roughly 440,000 clones, with about 91% occurring only once. The sequenced material came from peripheral blood. This sequence joins TRBV6-5 and TRBJ1-1; no definite D call. This receptor was obtained from a woman in her fifties or sixties with COVID-19, enrolled during active disease. CDR3 nucleotide sequence: TGTGCCAGCAGTTACTCGAGGGCTTCAGGGAACACTGAAGCTTTCTTT. As protein: CASSYSRASGNTEAFF.